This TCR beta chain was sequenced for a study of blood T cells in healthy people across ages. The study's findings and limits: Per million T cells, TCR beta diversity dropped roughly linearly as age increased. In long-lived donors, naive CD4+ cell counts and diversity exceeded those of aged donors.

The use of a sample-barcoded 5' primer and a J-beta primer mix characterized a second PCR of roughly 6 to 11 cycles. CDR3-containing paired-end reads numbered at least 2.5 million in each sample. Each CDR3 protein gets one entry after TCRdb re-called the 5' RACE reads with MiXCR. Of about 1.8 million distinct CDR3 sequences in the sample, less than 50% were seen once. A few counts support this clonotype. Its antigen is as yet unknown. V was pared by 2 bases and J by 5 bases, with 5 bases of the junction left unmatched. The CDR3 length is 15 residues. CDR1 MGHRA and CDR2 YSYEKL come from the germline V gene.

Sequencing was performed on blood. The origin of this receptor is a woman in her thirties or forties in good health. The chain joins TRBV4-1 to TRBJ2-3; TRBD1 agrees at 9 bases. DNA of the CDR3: TGCGCCAGCAGCCAACCGGGACAGGGTATAGATACGCAGTATTTT. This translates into CASSQPGQGIDTQYF.